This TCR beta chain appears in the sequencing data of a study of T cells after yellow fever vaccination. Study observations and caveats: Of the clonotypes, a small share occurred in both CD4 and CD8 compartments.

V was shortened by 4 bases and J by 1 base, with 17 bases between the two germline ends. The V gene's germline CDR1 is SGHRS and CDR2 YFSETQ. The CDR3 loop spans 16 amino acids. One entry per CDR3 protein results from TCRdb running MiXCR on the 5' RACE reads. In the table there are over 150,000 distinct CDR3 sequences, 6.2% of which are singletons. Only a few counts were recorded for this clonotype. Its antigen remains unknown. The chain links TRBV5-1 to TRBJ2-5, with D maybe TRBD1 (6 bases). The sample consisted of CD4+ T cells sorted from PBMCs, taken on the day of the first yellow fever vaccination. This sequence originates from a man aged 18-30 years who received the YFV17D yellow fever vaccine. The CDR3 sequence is CASSITGTRGQETQYF. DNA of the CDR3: TGCGCCAGCAGCATTACCGGGACACGGGGCCAAGAGACCCAGTACTTC.